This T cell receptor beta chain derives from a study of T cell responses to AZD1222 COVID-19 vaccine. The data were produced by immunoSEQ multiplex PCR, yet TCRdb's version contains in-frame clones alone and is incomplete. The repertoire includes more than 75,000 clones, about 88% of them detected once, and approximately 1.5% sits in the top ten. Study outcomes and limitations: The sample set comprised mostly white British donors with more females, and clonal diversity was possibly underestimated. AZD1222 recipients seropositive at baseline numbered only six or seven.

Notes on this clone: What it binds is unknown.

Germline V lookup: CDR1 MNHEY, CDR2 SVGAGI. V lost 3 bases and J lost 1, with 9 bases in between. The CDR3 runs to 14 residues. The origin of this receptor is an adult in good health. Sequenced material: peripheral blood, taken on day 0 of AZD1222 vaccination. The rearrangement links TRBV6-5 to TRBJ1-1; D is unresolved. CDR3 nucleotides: TGTGCCAGCAGTTATCGCCAGACGAACACTGAAGCTTTCTTT. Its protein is CASSYRQTNTEAFF.